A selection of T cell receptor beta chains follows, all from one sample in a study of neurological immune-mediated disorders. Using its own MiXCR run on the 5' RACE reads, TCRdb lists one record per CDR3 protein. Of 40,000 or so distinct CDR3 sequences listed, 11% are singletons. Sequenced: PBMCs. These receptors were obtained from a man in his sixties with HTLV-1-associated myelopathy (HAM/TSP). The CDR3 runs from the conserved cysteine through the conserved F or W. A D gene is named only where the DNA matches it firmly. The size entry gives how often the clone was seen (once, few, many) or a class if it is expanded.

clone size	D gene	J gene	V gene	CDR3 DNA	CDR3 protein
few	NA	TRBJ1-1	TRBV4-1	TGCGCCAGCAGCCAAGATCGGGGGAGGACTGAAGCTTTCTTT	CASSQDRGRTEAFF
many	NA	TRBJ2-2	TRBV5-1	TGCGCCAGCAGCTTCACAGGGTTACAGAACACCGGGGAGCTGTTTTTT	CASSFTGLQNTGELFF
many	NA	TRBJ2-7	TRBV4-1	TGCGCCAGCAGCCAAGAACGGGTTGATCAGAGCGACTACGAGCAGTACTTC	CASSQERVDQSDYEQYF
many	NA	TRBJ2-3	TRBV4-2	TGTGCCAGCAGCCAAGACGCGGGCGGAGGTCACGATACGCAGTATTTT	CASSQDAGGGHDTQYF
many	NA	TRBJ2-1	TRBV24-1	TGTGCCACCAGTGCGGGAATGAGAGATGAGCAGTTCTTC	CATSAGMRDEQFF
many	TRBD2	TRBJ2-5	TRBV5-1	TGCGCCAGCAGCCTTAGCGGGAGGACTGTGCAAGAGACCCAGTACTTC	CASSLSGRTVQETQYF
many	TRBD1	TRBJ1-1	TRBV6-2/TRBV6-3	TGTGCCAGCAGGCCTGCCGGGACAGTGAGTGAAGCTTTCTTT	CASRPAGTVSEAFF
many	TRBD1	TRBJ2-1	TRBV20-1	TGCAGTGCTACCCGACAGGGAATCCATGAGCAGTTCTTC	CSATRQGIHEQFF
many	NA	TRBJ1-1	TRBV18	TGTGCCAGCTCAGTCGCAGAGAACACTGAAGCTTTCTTT	CASSVAENTEAFF
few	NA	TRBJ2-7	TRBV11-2	TGTGCCAGCAGCTCGTATAGACAGCCACCCTACGAGCAGTACTTC	CASSSYRQPPYEQYF